This TCR beta chain appears in the sequencing data of a study of T cells in Graves' hyperthyroidism and ophthalmopathy. The source material, RNA transcripts, was used to amplify TCR beta CDR3 regions. The TCR CDR3 first-round RT-PCR relied on the HTBI primer set. TCRdb reanalysed the multiplex PCR reads using MiXCR and keeps one entry per CDR3 protein. The sample lists about 350,000 distinct CDR3 sequences; 15% to 20% were seen once. Trimming took off 3 bases at V and 6 bases at J, with 12 bases between the two ends. This CDR3 is 14 amino acids long. From germline, CDR1 is MDHEN and CDR2 SYDVKM. Sequencing input: blood. The chain combines TRBV28 with TRBJ1-5; no reliable D call. This receptor was obtained from a woman aged 40 to 50 with Graves' ophthalmopathy. Here the CDR3 DNA reads TGTGCCAGCAGTTTGGGCGGATTCGCTCAGCCCCAGCATTTT. Amino acids: CASSLGGFAQPQHF.